This T cell receptor (beta chain) was found in a study of PD-1 blockade in classical Hodgkin lymphoma. Findings and limits, study-wide: Healthy donors reportedly exceeded newly diagnosed patients in baseline TCR diversity.

Described time point: newly diagnosed, previously untreated cHL patient sample. The CDR3 consists of 16 residues. V trimming: 4 bases; J trimming: 6 bases; junction bases outside the gene matches: 7. CDR1 and CDR2 from the germline V gene are SGHRS and YFSETQ. The assay was immunoSEQ multiplex PCR, and TCRdb's table has in-frame clones only and misses some. The sample has some 17,000 clones, approximately 84% seen once; the top ten hold roughly 8.4%. Points on this clone: Antigen specificity is unknown.

Sample: peripheral blood mononuclear cells (PBMCs). The TCR was taken from a human donor with classical Hodgkin lymphoma. V usage is TRBV5-1 and J usage is TRBJ2-2, with 12 bases identical to TRBD2. The CDR3 protein is CASSERPSGGAGELFF. The CDR3 DNA is TGCGCCAGCAGCGAAAGACCTAGCGGGGGGGCCGGGGAGCTGTTTTTT.